This T cell receptor beta chain was documented in a study of siplizumab effects on memory and regulatory T cells. For the study at large: Investigators ran mixed lymphocyte reactions in pairs, testing siplizumab at roughly 1 ug/mL against no drug.

The method was immunoSEQ multiplex PCR; TCRdb's version includes in-frame clones alone and lacks a portion of them. Of 9,000 to 10,000 clones in the sample, almost 40% were seen once. Per germline, CDR1 LNHDA and CDR2 SQIVND (reference sequence). V lost 6 bases and J lost 9, with 15 bases in between. The CDR3 is made up of 14 amino acids. General study findings and limits: Treatment with siplizumab left mappable alloreactive CD4+ clones averaging roughly 69% Treg-derived, compared with 25% to 30% in controls.

Researchers maintained the mixed lymphocyte reaction cells in coculture at 37°C for over 5 days. This clone appeared a few times. Its antigen is as yet unknown. This clonotype originated in a human donor in good health; the cells came from an allogeneic mixed lymphocyte reaction. The sample taken for sequencing was CFSE-low (dividing) CD4+ T cells sorted from an allogeneic mixed lymphocyte reaction. V and J are TRBV19 and TRBJ1-6; perhaps TRBD1 as D (6 bases). The CDR3 sequence is CASREGGGGSPLHF. The CDR3 DNA reads TGTGCCAGTAGGGAAGGGGGGGGCGGTTCACCCCTCCACTTT.